The 32 T cell receptor beta chains listed next were all sequenced from one sample in a study of PD-1 blockade in classical Hodgkin lymphoma. Every patient had relapsed following autologous stem cell transplantation, and cohorts differed in brentuximab vedotin exposure. From thawed PBMCs, CD8+ T cells were isolated by magnetic negative selection. Assay used: immunoSEQ multiplex PCR; TCRdb lists only in-frame clones, some missing. The data show about 27,000 clones, approximately 86% seen once. This specimen was CD8+ T cells from blood, taken at baseline. The receptors stem from a human donor with classical Hodgkin lymphoma.

The V call is TRBV11-2, the J call TRBJ2-7, with TRBD1 matching 7 bases. This CDR3 has 16 amino acids. Trimming removed 5 bases from V and 2 bases from J; junction bases left unmatched: 12. Germline CDR1 and CDR2: SGHAT and FQNNGV. This chain's CDR3 is CASSPGRQGGAYEQYF. The CDR3 DNA reads as TGTGCCAGCAGCCCGGGAAGACAGGGTGGAGCCTACGAGCAGTACTTC.

The genes are TRBV30 and TRBJ1-1; 7 nucleotides align to TRBD1. With V trimmed by 3 bases and J by 11 bases, 15 bases remained unmatched. The germline V gene encodes CDR1 GTSNPN and CDR2 SVGIG (reference sequence). CDR3 length: 14 amino acids. The CDR3 DNA reads as TGTGCCTGGAGCGCCGGGACAGCGCGGACTCGGGCTTTCTTT. Translation gives CAWSAGTARTRAFF.

This chain uses TRBV18 with TRBJ1-5; tentatively, D is TRBD1 (5 bases). Germline V gene lookup returns CDR1 KGHSH and CDR2 LQKENI. CDR3 length: 16 residues. With 3 bases removed from V and 5 bases from J, the gap between germline ends came to 17 bases. Here the CDR3 DNA reads TGTGCCAGCTCACCCGGGACCTCTGGCACTGATCAGCCCCAGCATTTT. Translation gives CASSPGTSGTDQPQHF.

The chain is built from TRBV11-2 and TRBJ2-7; no clear D gene. Germline lookup yields CDR1 SGHAT and CDR2 FQNNGV. The CDR3 has 15 residues. Trimming pared 1 base from V and 3 bases from J, leaving 13 bases between. For the CDR3, the DNA is TGTGCCAGCAGCTTAGCCCCCCTACACTACTACGAGCAGTACTTC. It translates to CASSLAPLHYYEQYF.

CDR3 in DNA: TGTGCCAGCAGCTCCATCCCCGGGGAGCTGTTTTTT. Its translation: CASSSIPGELFF. V usage is TRBV9 and J usage is TRBJ2-2; no reliable D call. This CDR3 contains 12 residues. Trimming removed 4 bases from V and 6 bases from J, with 7 bases in between. Germline CDR1 is SGDLS and CDR2 is YYNGEE.

The chain employs TRBV30 and TRBJ2-1; no clear D. Trimming left V 6 bases short and J 5 bases short, with 14 bases between. Per the germline V gene, CDR1 is GTSNPN and CDR2 is SVGIG (reference sequence). This CDR3 contains 13 residues. Here the CDR3 reads CACERIANNEQFF. The CDR3 nucleotides read TGTGCCTGTGAGCGAATTGCGAACAATGAGCAGTTCTTC.

CDR3 sequence: CASSSYDSAGVRETQYF. The CDR3 nucleotides are TGTGCCAGCAGCTCCTATGACTCGGCAGGGGTACGTGAGACCCAGTACTTC. The chain joins TRBV7-9 to TRBJ2-5; tentative D call: TRBD1 (6 bases). V lost 4 bases and J 5 bases, leaving 23 bases between the germline ends. This CDR3 has 17 amino acids. The germline V gene encodes CDR1 SEHNR and CDR2 FQNEAQ (reference sequence).

V usage is TRBV9 and J usage is TRBJ1-2; D is uncertain. From germline, CDR1 is SGDLS and CDR2 YYNGEE. Trimming cost V 4 bases and J 5 bases, with 12 bases left between them. The CDR3 has 13 residues. The CDR3 here is CASSPRAGYGYTF. In DNA form, the CDR3 reads TGTGCCAGCAGCCCGAGAGCGGGGTATGGCTACACCTTC.

V gene TRBV7-9 combines with J gene TRBJ1-5; no clear D. The V and J ends lost 2 bases and 6 bases respectively, with 5 bases between them. Germline lookup yields CDR1 SEHNR and CDR2 FQNEAQ (reference sequence). There are 12 residues in the CDR3. CDR3 protein: CASSLLGQPQHF. DNA for the CDR3: TGTGCCAGCAGCTTATTGGGTCAGCCCCAGCATTTT.

The chain couples TRBV2 to TRBJ2-3; D possibly uses TRBD1 or TRBD2 (7 bases each). Trimming took off 5 bases at V and 5 bases at J, with 17 bases between the two ends. Germline-derived CDR1 and CDR2 are SNHLY and FYNNEI. The CDR3 has 15 residues. In DNA, the CDR3 is TGTGCCAGCAGTCAAGGACAGGCGGGAGTAGATACGCAGTATTTT. Its protein product is CASSQGQAGVDTQYF.

This chain uses TRBV27 with TRBJ1-2, with TRBD1 as a possible D gene (5 bases). Germline-derived CDR1 and CDR2 are MNHEY and SMNVEV (reference sequence). The CDR3 has 12 amino acids. Trimming took off 6 bases at V and 8 bases at J, with 13 bases between the two ends. DNA of the CDR3: TGTGCCAGCAGGTCGTGGGACCGCGGCTACACCTTC. This gives the protein CASRSWDRGYTF.

The chain employs TRBV9 and TRBJ2-5; a possible D gene is TRBD2 (5 bases). The CDR3 is 14 amino acids. Deletions cut 3 bases from V and 3 bases from J, with 12 bases between. Per the germline V gene, CDR1 is SGDLS and CDR2 is YYNGEE. CDR3 nucleotides: TGTGCCAGCAGCGCCCCCCGGGGAAAAGAGACCCAGTACTTC. As protein: CASSAPRGKETQYF.

The rearrangement uses TRBV6-6 and TRBJ2-2, with D tentatively TRBD1 (6 bases). The CDR3 has 16 amino acids. V dropped 10 bases and J dropped 2 bases, with 20 bases sitting between them. Per the germline V gene, CDR1 is MNHNY and CDR2 is SVGAGI (reference sequence). The CDR3 region has the DNA TGTGCCACCCACGGTTTAGGGACAAGCAACACCGGGGAGCTGTTTTTT. Residues: CATHGLGTSNTGELFF.

The chain carries TRBV9 and TRBJ2-3; D unresolved. The ends were cut back, 3 bases at V and 1 base at J, with 9 bases in the middle. Germline CDR1 SGDLS, CDR2 YYNGEE. The CDR3 totals 14 residues. CDR3 loop: CASSELSRTDTQYF. Written as DNA, the CDR3 is TGTGCCAGCAGCGAGTTGTCGCGCACAGATACGCAGTATTTT.

The V gene is TRBV28, the J gene TRBJ2-7; TRBD1 matches 7 bases. Trimming at V came to 1 base and at J to 6 bases, leaving 6 bases not matched to a gene. CDR3 length: 14 amino acids. Germline V gene data show CDR1 as MDHEN and CDR2 as SYDVKM. CDR3 bases: TGTGCCAGCAGTTTATATAGGACAGGCCGCGAGCAGTACTTC. Protein: CASSLYRTGREQYF.

This clone has just one count. The chain joins TRBV5-5 to TRBJ2-1; 8 positions agree with TRBD1. This CDR3 region has 15 residues. Germline V CDR1 and CDR2: SGHKS, YYEKEE (reference sequence). Germline trimming cut 3 bases from V and 1 base from J; bases unmatched to any gene: 3. Here the CDR3 DNA reads TGTGCCAGCAGCTCGGACAGGGATTCCTACAATGAGCAGTTCTTC. Protein sequence: CASSSDRDSYNEQFF.

This rearrangement joins TRBV5-1 to TRBJ2-7, with 15 bases aligning to TRBD2. V shed 0 bases and J 2 bases; nucleotides not matched to a gene: 6. In germline, CDR1 is SGHRS, CDR2 YFSETQ. The CDR3 contains 18 residues. CDR3 nucleotide sequence: TGCGCCAGCAGCTTGGCGGGACTAGCGGGAGGATTGCCCTACGAGCAGTACTTC. It is translated as CASSLAGLAGGLPYEQYF. Full variable domain (outside the CDR3, taken from reference TRBV5-1 and TRBJ2-7): KAGVTQTPRYLIKTRGQQVTLSCSPISGHRSVSWYQQTPGQGLQFLFEYFSETQRNKGNFPGRFSGRQFSNSRSEMNVSTLELGDSALYLCASSLAGLAGGLPYEQYFGPGTRLTVT.

This clone was counted a single time. The chain combines TRBV6-5 with TRBJ2-2, with TRBD2 identical over 8 bases. There are 15 residues in the CDR3. The J segment lost 6 bases and the V segment lost 2 bases, leaving 5 bases of the junction unmatched. Germline CDR1 MNHEY, CDR2 SVGAGI. The CDR3 sequence is CASSYGAGAPGELFF. The DNA for the CDR3 is TGTGCCAGCAGTTACGGAGCGGGGGCTCCCGGGGAGCTGTTTTTT.

V gene TRBV5-6 combines with J gene TRBJ1-1; no clear D gene. Germline CDR1 is SGHDT and CDR2 is YYEEEE. The CDR3 has 13 residues. V lost 9 bases to trimming and J lost 0 bases, with 12 bases between them. The DNA for the CDR3 is TGTGCCACCCAAACAGCGCTGAACACTGAAGCTTTCTTT. It encodes CATQTALNTEAFF. The complete variable domain, with remaining parts taken from reference TRBV5-6 and TRBJ1-1, reads DAGVTQSPTHLIKTRGQQVTLRCSPKSGHDTVSWYQQALGQGPQFIFQYYEEEERQRGNFPDRFSGHQFPNYSSELNVNALLLGDSALYLCATQTALNTEAFFGQGTRLTVV.

The chain joins TRBV10-1 to TRBJ2-7, with TRBD1 identical over 8 bases. Trimming at V came to 3 bases and at J to 4 bases, leaving 5 bases not matched to a gene. Germline assignment: CDR1 WNHNN and CDR2 SYGVQD (reference sequence). This CDR3 has 14 amino acids. In DNA, the CDR3 is TGCGCCAGCAGTGATGGCCAGGGGGCATACGAGCAGTACTTC. It specifies CASSDGQGAYEQYF.

This chain's CDR3 is CASSLETPLVDTDTQYF. DNA for the CDR3: TGTGCCAGCAGTTTAGAGACTCCCCTCGTGGACACAGATACGCAGTATTTT. The V and J genes are TRBV27 and TRBJ2-3, with D unresolved. Looked up from germline, CDR1 is MNHEY and CDR2 is SMNVEV (reference sequence). The CDR3 totals 17 residues. Trimming cost V 2 bases and J 2 bases, with 17 bases left between them.

This chain links TRBV29-1 with TRBJ2-7, with 9 bases aligning to TRBD1. This CDR3 spans 14 amino acids. Germline lookup yields CDR1 SQVTM and CDR2 ANQGSEA. The junction had 7 bases not matched to a gene; V was cut back by 3 bases and J by 4 bases. The DNA for the CDR3 is TGCAGCGTTGATAGAGGGACAGGGACTTACGAGCAGTACTTC. Its translation is CSVDRGTGTYEQYF.

V and J are TRBV10-3 and TRBJ2-7, with a possible D match to TRBD1 (6 bases). Looked up from germline, CDR1 is ENHRY and CDR2 is SYGVKD. V lost 3 bases and J 2 bases, leaving 8 bases between the germline ends. This CDR3 has 13 amino acids. CDR3 in DNA: TGTGCCATCAGTGAAGGGGACACCTACGAGCAGTACTTC. Its translation is CAISEGDTYEQYF.

The chain uses TRBV4-2 and TRBJ1-1; a weak D match, TRBD1 (6 bases). The CDR3 is 14 amino acids. Looked up from germline, CDR1 is LGHNA and CDR2 is YNFKEQ. Trimming removed 1 base from V and 5 bases from J, with 11 bases in between. This CDR3 reads CASSQVGGRTEAFF. The CDR3 region has the DNA TGTGCCAGCAGCCAAGTCGGGGGGCGGACTGAAGCTTTCTTT.

V usage is TRBV11-2 and J usage is TRBJ2-5; D unresolved. Trimming took off 0 bases at V and 3 bases at J, with 11 bases between the two ends. Germline loops: CDR1 SGHAT, CDR2 FQNNGV. The CDR3 has 15 amino acids. CDR3 loop: CASSLEKNRKETQYF. The CDR3 region has the DNA TGTGCCAGCAGCTTAGAGAAGAACCGTAAAGAGACCCAGTACTTC.

The rearrangement joins TRBV7-9 to TRBJ1-1; D is perhaps TRBD1 (5 bases). This CDR3 spans 15 amino acids. Looked up from germline, CDR1 is SEHNR and CDR2 is FQNEAQ (reference sequence). Trimming pared 1 base from V and 4 bases from J, leaving 13 bases between. CDR3 residues: CASSLEGRVRTEAFF. The CDR3 nucleotides are TGTGCCAGCAGCTTAGAGGGCAGGGTGCGCACTGAAGCTTTCTTT.

This clone was seen more than once but under ten times. The V and J genes are TRBV28 and TRBJ1-5; D is perhaps TRBD1 (6 bases). Germline CDR1 reads MDHEN; CDR2 reads SYDVKM. The ends were cut back, 6 bases at V and 7 bases at J, with 16 bases in the middle. The length of the CDR3 is 14 residues. CDR3 amino acids: CASRSRGVEQPQHF. The CDR3 DNA follows: TGTGCCAGCAGGTCCAGGGGAGTTGAGCAGCCCCAGCATTTT.

The chain combines TRBV7-3 with TRBJ2-1; tentative D call: TRBD2 (6 bases). The CDR3 has 13 residues. Trimming left V 4 bases short and J 4 bases short, with 8 bases between. From germline, CDR1 is SGHTA and CDR2 FQGTGA. The CDR3 nucleotides are TGTGCCAGCAGCTGGGGGGATTACAATGAGCAGTTCTTC. Encoded protein: CASSWGDYNEQFF.

This clone has a handful of counts. The chain is built from TRBV7-3 and TRBJ1-1; the D is unclear. This CDR3 comprises 15 residues. Germline lookup yields CDR1 SGHTA and CDR2 FQGTGA. V lost 1 base and J 1 base, leaving 10 bases between the germline ends. The CDR3 region has the DNA TGTGCCAGCAGCTTAATCCGTAAAGGGAACACTGAAGCTTTCTTT. It specifies CASSLIRKGNTEAFF.

Only one count was recorded for this clone. The CDR3 protein is CASSFRGVYEQFF. The CDR3 DNA is TGTGCCAGCAGTTTCAGGGGGGTGTATGAGCAGTTCTTC. The chain combines TRBV28 with TRBJ2-1; TRBD1 is a possible D gene (7 bases). This CDR3 region has 13 residues. The V end was cut by 3 bases, the J end by 8 bases, with 11 bases between. In germline, CDR1 is MDHEN, CDR2 SYDVKM.

The chain joins TRBV7-9 to TRBJ2-1; 9 nucleotides match TRBD1. Germline-derived CDR1 and CDR2 are SEHNR and FQNEAQ (reference sequence). V shed 5 bases, J shed 3 bases, and the junction held 5 bases outside the gene matches. CDR3 size: 15 residues. CDR3 bases: TGTGCCAGCAGCGAAGGACAGGGGAACTACAATGAGCAGTTCTTC. Translating gives CASSEGQGNYNEQFF.

The chain uses TRBV4-2 and TRBJ1-5; possible D gene TRBD1, 6 bases. Germline CDR1 and CDR2: LGHNA and YNFKEQ. The CDR3 runs to 13 residues. V lost 4 bases to trimming and J lost 6 bases, with 10 bases between them. CDR3 in DNA: TGTGCCAGCAGCCCTCTCAGGGGTCAGCCCCAGCATTTT. This translates into CASSPLRGQPQHF.